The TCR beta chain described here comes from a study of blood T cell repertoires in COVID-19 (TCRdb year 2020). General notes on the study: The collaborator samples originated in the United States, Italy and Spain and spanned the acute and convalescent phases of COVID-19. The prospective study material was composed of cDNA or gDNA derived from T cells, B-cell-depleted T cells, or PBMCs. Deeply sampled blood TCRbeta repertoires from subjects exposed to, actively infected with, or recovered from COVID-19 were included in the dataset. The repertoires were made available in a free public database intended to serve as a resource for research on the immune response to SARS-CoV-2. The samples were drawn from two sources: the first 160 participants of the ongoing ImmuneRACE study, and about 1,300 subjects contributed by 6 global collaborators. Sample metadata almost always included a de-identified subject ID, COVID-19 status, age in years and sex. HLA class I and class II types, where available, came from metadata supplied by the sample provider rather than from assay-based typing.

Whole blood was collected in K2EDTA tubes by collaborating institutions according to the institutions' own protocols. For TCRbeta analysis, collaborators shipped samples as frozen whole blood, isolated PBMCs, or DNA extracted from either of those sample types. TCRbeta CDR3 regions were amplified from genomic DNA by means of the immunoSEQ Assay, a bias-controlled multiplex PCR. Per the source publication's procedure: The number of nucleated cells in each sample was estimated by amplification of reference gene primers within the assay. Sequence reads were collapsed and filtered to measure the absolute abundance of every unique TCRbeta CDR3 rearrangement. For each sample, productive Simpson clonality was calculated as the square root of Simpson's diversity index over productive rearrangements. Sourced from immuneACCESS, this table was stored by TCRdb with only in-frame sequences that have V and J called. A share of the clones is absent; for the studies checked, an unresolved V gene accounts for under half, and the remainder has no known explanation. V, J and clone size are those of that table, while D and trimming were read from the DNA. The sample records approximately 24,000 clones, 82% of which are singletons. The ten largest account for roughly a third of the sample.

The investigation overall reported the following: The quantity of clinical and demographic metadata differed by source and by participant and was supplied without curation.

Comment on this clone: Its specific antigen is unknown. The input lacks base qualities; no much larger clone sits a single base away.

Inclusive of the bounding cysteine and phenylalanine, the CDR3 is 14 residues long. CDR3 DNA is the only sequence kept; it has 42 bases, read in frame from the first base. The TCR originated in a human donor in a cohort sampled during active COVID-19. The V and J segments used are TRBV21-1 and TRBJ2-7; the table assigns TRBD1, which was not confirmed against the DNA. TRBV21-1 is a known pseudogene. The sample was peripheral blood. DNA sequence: TGTGCCAGCAGGGATGAACAGGGGGCCTACGAGCAGTACTTC. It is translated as CASRDEQGAYEQYF.